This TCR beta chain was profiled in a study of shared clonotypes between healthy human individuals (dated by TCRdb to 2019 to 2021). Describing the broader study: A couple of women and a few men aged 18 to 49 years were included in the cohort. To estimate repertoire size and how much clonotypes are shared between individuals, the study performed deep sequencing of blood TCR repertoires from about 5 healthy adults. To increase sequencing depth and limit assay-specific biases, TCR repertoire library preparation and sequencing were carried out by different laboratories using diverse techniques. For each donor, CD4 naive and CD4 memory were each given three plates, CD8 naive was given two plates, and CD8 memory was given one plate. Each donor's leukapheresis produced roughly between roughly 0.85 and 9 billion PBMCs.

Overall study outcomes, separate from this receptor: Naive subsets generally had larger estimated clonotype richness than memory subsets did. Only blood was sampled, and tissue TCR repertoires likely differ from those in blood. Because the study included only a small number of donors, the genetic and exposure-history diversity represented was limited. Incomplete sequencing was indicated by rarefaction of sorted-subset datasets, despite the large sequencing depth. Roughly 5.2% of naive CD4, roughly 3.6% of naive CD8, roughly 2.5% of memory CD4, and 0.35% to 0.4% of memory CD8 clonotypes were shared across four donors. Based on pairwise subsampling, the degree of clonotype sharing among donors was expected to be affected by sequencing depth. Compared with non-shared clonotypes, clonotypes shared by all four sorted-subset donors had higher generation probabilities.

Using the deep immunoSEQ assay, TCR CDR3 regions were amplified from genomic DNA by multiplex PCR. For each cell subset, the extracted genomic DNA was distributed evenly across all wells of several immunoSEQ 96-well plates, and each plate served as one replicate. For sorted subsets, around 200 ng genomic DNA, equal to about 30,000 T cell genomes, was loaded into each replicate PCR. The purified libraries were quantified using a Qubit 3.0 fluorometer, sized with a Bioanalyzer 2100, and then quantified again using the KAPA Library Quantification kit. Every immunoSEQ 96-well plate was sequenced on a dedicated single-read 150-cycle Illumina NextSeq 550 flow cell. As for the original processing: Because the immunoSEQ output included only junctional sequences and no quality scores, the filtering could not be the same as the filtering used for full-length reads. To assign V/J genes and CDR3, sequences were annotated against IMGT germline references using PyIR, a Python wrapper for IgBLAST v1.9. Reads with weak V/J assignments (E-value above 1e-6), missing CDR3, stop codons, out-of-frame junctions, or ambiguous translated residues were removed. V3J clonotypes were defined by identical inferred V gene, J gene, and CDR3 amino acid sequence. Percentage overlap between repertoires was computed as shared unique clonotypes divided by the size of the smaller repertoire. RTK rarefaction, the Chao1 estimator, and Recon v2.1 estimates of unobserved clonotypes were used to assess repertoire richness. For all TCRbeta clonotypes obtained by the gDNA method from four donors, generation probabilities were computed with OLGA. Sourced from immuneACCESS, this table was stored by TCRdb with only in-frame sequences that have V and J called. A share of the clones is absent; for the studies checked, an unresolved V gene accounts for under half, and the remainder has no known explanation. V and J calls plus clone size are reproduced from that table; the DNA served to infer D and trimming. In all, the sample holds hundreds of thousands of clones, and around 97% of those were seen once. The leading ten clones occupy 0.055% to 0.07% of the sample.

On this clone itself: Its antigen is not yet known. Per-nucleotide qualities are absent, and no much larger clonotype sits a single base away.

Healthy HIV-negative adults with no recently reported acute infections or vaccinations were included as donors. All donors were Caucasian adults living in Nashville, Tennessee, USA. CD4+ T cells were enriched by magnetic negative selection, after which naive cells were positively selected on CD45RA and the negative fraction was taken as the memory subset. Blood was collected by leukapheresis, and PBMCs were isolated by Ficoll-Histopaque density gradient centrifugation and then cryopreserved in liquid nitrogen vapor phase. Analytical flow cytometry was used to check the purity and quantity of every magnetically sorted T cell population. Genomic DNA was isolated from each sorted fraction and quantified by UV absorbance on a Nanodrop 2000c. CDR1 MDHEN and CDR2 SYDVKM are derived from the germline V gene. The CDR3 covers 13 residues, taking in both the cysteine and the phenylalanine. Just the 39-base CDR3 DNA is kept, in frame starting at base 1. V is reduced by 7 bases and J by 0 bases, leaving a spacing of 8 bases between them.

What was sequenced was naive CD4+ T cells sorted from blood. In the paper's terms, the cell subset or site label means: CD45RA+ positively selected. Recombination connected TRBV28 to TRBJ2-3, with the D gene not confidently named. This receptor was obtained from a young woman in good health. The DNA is TGTGCCAGCAACCGTGCTAGCACAGATACGCAGTATTTT. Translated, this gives CASNRASTDTQYF.